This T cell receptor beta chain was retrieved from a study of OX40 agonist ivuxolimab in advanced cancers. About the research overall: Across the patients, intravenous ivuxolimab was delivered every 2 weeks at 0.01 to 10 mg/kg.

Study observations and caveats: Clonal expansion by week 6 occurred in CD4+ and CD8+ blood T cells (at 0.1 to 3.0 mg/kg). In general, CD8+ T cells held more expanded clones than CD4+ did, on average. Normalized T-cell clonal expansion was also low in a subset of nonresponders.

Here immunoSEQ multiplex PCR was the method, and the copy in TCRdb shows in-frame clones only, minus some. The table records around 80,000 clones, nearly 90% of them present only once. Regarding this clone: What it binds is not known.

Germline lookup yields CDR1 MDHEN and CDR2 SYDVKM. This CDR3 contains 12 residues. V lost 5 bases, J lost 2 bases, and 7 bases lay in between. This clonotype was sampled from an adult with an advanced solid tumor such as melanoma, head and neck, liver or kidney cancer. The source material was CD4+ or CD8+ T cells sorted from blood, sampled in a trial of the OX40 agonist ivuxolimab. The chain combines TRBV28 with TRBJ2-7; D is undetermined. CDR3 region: CASSPRTYEQYF. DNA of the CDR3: TGTGCCAGCAGTCCCCGGACCTACGAGCAGTACTTC.